These 23 T cell receptor beta chains were sequenced from one sample in a study of Tregs in tolerant kidney transplant recipients. Sequencing was performed with immunoSEQ multiplex PCR; in TCRdb, only in-frame clones are kept and a portion is missing. The sample has 200,000 to 300,000 clones, roughly 84% seen once. Material for sequencing was CD4+ T cells from blood. These receptors came from a human donor in good health.

The chain has TRBV6-5 and TRBJ1-4; 9 bases are shared with TRBD1. V dropped 2 bases and J dropped 8; count of bases not matched to a gene: 6. The length of the CDR3 is 15 residues. Germline assignment: CDR1 MNHEY and CDR2 SVGAGI. The CDR3 reads CASSYRGQGGEKLFF. CDR3 bases: TGTGCCAGCAGTTACCGGGGACAGGGAGGCGAAAAACTGTTTTTT.

This clone has a handful of counts. The chain uses TRBV5-1 and TRBJ2-1; D possibly uses TRBD1 or TRBD2 (5 bases each). The CDR3 extends over 16 amino acids. Germline CDR1 SGHRS, CDR2 YFSETQ. The V and J ends lost 5 bases and 6 bases respectively, with 21 bases between them. CDR3 sequence reads: CASSPDPALGGNEQFF. The CDR3 coding sequence is TGCGCCAGCAGTCCCGACCCGGCACTTGGGGGCAATGAGCAGTTCTTC.

DNA of the CDR3: TGTGCCAGCAGTAGGGAGCTGGCAGGGCAAGGCTACACCTTC. Its translation is CASSRELAGQGYTF. The chain couples TRBV6-6 to TRBJ1-2, with D possibly matching TRBD1 (5 bases). The CDR3 extends over 14 amino acids. Germline CDR1 MNHNY, CDR2 SVGAGI (reference sequence). The V and J ends lost 5 bases and 8 bases respectively, with 18 bases between them.

V and J are TRBV5-1 and TRBJ2-5, with a possible D match to TRBD1 (6 bases). The J call may be wrong; the DNA end is better matched by TRBJ2-7. CDR1 and CDR2 from the germline V gene are SGHRS and YFSETQ. The CDR3 contains 13 residues. CDR3 sequence reads: CASSQQDRLEQYF. The CDR3 DNA sequence: TGCGCCAGCAGCCAACAGGACAGACTCGAGCAGTACTTC.

The sample holds one count of this clone. As DNA, the CDR3 is TGTGCCAGCAGCTTAGTTTCAGGGGGGAAGGGGGAGACCCAGTACTTC. This encodes CASSLVSGGKGETQYF. This chain links TRBV7-9 with TRBJ2-5; the D gene is possibly TRBD1 (7 bases). The length of the CDR3 is 16 residues. V was shortened by 1 base and J by 5 bases, with 17 bases between the two germline ends. Germline-derived CDR1 and CDR2 are SEHNR and FQNEAQ (reference sequence).

The chain couples TRBV7-9 to TRBJ2-3; tentative D call: TRBD1 (5 bases). Germline CDR1 is SEHNR and CDR2 is FQNEAQ (reference sequence). The CDR3 runs to 12 residues. With 0 bases removed from V and 12 bases from J, the gap between germline ends came to 10 bases. CDR3 loop: CASSLAGQGQYF. The CDR3 coding sequence is TGTGCCAGCAGCTTAGCGGGGCAGGGCCAGTATTTT.

The V call is TRBV27, the J call TRBJ1-5; D uncertain. Germline assignment: CDR1 MNHEY and CDR2 SMNVEV (reference sequence). V lost 5 bases, J lost 2 bases, and 13 bases lay in between. CDR3 length: 15 amino acids. The chain's CDR3 is CASSPRAYGNQPQHF. CDR3 bases: TGTGCCAGCAGTCCCCGGGCCTATGGCAATCAGCCCCAGCATTTT.

CDR3 sequence reads: CASSLSMGGLRYEGGYTF. DNA of the CDR3: TGTGCCAGCAGTTTATCGATGGGGGGGCTAAGGTATGAAGGTGGCTACACCTTC. This chain joins TRBV27 and TRBJ1-2, with TRBD1 as a possible D gene (6 bases). The germline V gene encodes CDR1 MNHEY and CDR2 SMNVEV (reference sequence). Trimming left V 0 bases short and J 7 bases short, with 24 bases between. The CDR3 is 18 amino acids.

V gene TRBV2 combines with J gene TRBJ1-1; D may be TRBD1 (5 bases). The CDR3 is made up of 12 amino acids. V shed 9 bases and J shed 5 bases, with 13 bases lying between them. Germline CDR1 and CDR2: SNHLY and FYNNEI. CDR3 nucleotides: TGTGCCAGGTTGGGAGGGGAAACTGAAGCTTTCTTT. Amino acids: CARLGGETEAFF.

This clone is a singleton in its sample. At one end, the junction sequence differs from germline, possibly due to a read error. The chain is built from TRBV29-1 and TRBJ1-5; 8 bases line up with TRBD1. CDR1 is SQVTM and CDR2 is ANQGSEA in the germline V gene. This CDR3 is 16 amino acids long. Here the CDR3 DNA reads TGCAACGTGAGCACCGGGACAGGAGGCCCCAATCAGTCCCAGCATTTT. It yields the protein CNVSTGTGGPNQSQHF.

The chain employs TRBV12-5 and TRBJ2-5; 7 bases fit TRBD2. The CDR3 is made up of 13 amino acids. Germline V CDR1 and CDR2: LGHNT, FRNRAP. Trimming cost V 6 bases and J 5 bases; bases outside gene matches: 6. Written as DNA, the CDR3 is TGTGCTAGTGGACCGAGGGAGGGGGAGACCCAGTACTTC. Translating gives CASGPREGETQYF.

The gene calls are TRBV12-5 and TRBJ1-5; maybe TRBD1 (5 bases). In germline, CDR1 is LGHNT, CDR2 FRNRAP. The CDR3 runs to 14 residues. The V and J ends lost 9 bases and 2 bases respectively, with 14 bases between them. The CDR3 protein is CASGAGWGNQPQHF. Written as DNA, the CDR3 is TGTGCTAGCGGGGCAGGGTGGGGCAATCAGCCCCAGCATTTT.

CDR3: CASSLGLADYNEQFF. CDR3 nucleotide sequence: TGTGCCAGCAGTTTGGGACTAGCGGACTACAATGAGCAGTTCTTC. The chain couples TRBV7-6 to TRBJ2-1; the match to TRBD2 covers 11 bases. There are 15 residues in the CDR3. Germline CDR1 is SGHVS and CDR2 is FNYEAQ. V shed 6 bases and J 3 bases; nucleotides not matched to a gene: 4.

The genes are TRBV29-1 and TRBJ1-2; 8 bases fit TRBD1. Germline lookup yields CDR1 SQVTM and CDR2 ANQGSEA. The J segment lost 5 bases and the V segment lost 2 bases, leaving 4 bases of the junction unmatched. The CDR3 is 13 residues long. The CDR3 reads CSVERQGYYGYTF. In DNA, the CDR3 is TGCAGCGTTGAACGACAGGGGTATTATGGCTACACCTTC. The entire variable domain, with the rest obtained from reference TRBV29-1 and TRBJ1-2, is as follows: SAVISQKPSRDICQRGTSLTIQCQVDSQVTMMFWYRQQPGQSLTLIATANQGSEATYESGFVIDKFPISRPNLTFSTLTVSNMSPEDSSIYLCSVERQGYYGYTFGSGTRLTVV.

This rearrangement joins TRBV10-1 to TRBJ2-7; 7 nucleotides line up with TRBD1. J lost 7 bases, V lost 2 bases, and 5 bases had no gene match. Per germline, CDR1 WNHNN and CDR2 SYGVQD (reference sequence). The CDR3 is 13 amino acids. The CDR3 region is CASSEEQGVEQYF. The CDR3 nucleotides are TGCGCCAGCAGTGAGGAGCAGGGGGTTGAGCAGTACTTC.

The chain links TRBV18 to TRBJ2-3; 8 bases align to TRBD2. Germline V lookup: CDR1 KGHSH, CDR2 LQKENI. The CDR3 contains 15 residues. After removal of 3 bases from V and 2 bases from J, the junction contained 4 bases not matched to a gene. In DNA form, the CDR3 reads TGTGCCAGCTCACCCCTAGCGGGCATCACAGATACGCAGTATTTT. Translated, it gives CASSPLAGITDTQYF.

The V call is TRBV29-1, the J call TRBJ2-5; no reliable D call. This CDR3 has 14 residues. From germline, CDR1 is SQVTM and CDR2 ANQGSEA. V was trimmed by 2 bases and J by 0 bases, leaving 10 bases between them. The CDR3 DNA is TGCAGCGTTGAAAGAGGACGGAACCAAGAGACCCAGTACTTC. It encodes CSVERGRNQETQYF.

In the case of this clone: Compared with germline, one end of the junction differs, possibly owing to a read error. The chain recombines TRBV2 with TRBJ2-5, with D possibly TRBD2 on 6 matching bases. The germline V gene has CDR1 SNHLY and CDR2 FYNNEI. The CDR3 runs to 12 residues. CDR3 coding DNA: TGTGCCAGCAGCGAAGGGAGGGAGACCCAGTACTTC. Translated, it gives CASSEGRETQYF.

V is TRBV9 and J is TRBJ2-7; either TRBD1 or TRBD2 may supply D (6 bases each). This CDR3 is 14 amino acids long. V lost 0 bases to trimming and J lost 2 bases, with 9 bases between them. Per germline, CDR1 SGDLS and CDR2 YYNGEE. The CDR3 DNA sequence: TGTGCCAGCAGCGTAGGAGGGGGGCCCTACGAGCAGTACTTC. It specifies CASSVGGGPYEQYF.

J is TRBJ1-5 and V is TRBV6-5, with 7 bases aligning to TRBD1. The CDR3 has 13 residues. Per germline, CDR1 MNHEY and CDR2 SVGAGI. The trim removed 6 bases at V and 5 bases at J, leaving 4 bases unmatched. The CDR3 sequence is CASSPDRDQPQHF. CDR3 DNA: TGTGCCAGCAGCCCTGACAGGGATCAGCCCCAGCATTTT.

This clone was found once. J is TRBJ2-1 and V is TRBV5-5; D call uncertain. The germline V and J ends were trimmed by 2 bases and 7 bases, with 22 bases remaining between them. This CDR3 contains 17 residues. The germline CDR1 and CDR2 sequences are SGHKS and YYEKEE (reference sequence). CDR3 protein: CASSFRLWGNPGNEQFF. CDR3 DNA: TGTGCCAGCAGCTTTCGTCTATGGGGAAATCCTGGGAATGAGCAGTTCTTC.

The chain joins TRBV27 to TRBJ1-5; no reliable D call. The ends were cut back, 3 bases at V and 1 base at J, with 19 bases in the middle. This CDR3 has 18 residues. Germline CDR1 reads MNHEY; CDR2 reads SMNVEV (reference sequence). The CDR3 reads CASSFQTPLGYSNQPQHF. CDR3 DNA: TGTGCCAGCAGTTTTCAGACACCTCTGGGGTACAGCAATCAGCCCCAGCATTTT.

The table lists this clone with a count of one. This chain links TRBV30 with TRBJ2-3; possible D gene TRBD2, 6 bases. Looked up from germline, CDR1 is GTSNPN and CDR2 is SVGIG (reference sequence). The CDR3 loop spans 14 amino acids. The V end was cut by 6 bases, the J end by 0 bases, with 13 bases between. The CDR3 here is CACPLRGSTDTQYF. CDR3 in DNA: TGTGCCTGTCCCCTGCGGGGTAGCACAGATACGCAGTATTTT.